This T cell receptor (beta chain) was observed in a study of blood T cell repertoires in COVID-19. Study background: The study drew acute and convalescent COVID-19 samples from the United States, Italy and Spain.

The junction had 6 bases not matched to a gene; V was cut back by 0 bases and J by 4 bases. The CDR3 sequence is 17 residues long. The germline V gene encodes CDR1 SEHNR and CDR2 FQNEAQ (reference sequence). The repertoire was sequenced with immunoSEQ multiplex PCR; TCRdb's copy has only in-frame clones and lacks some. Of roughly 35,000 clones listed, 78% were seen once; the top ten hold over 15%. The receptor's source is a man aged 70-80 years with acute or convalescent COVID-19. This chain uses TRBV7-9 with TRBJ1-1, with 12 nucleotides matching TRBD1. The sequencing input was peripheral blood. CDR3 in DNA: TGTGCCAGCAGCTTAGCGGGGGACAGGGGGCAGGGCACTGAAGCTTTCTTT. It encodes CASSLAGDRGQGTEAFF.